This TCR beta chain was identified during a study of shared clonotypes between healthy human individuals. The wider study: CD4 naive and CD4 memory each took three plates per donor, while CD8 naive took two and CD8 memory one. Findings of the study overall: Sequencing depth was expected to affect clonotype sharing among donors.

Notes on this clone: Its cognate antigen is unknown.

Replicate PCRs run on sorted subsets employed around 200 ng DNA, tens of thousands of T cell genomes. Data came from immunoSEQ multiplex PCR; TCRdb stores just in-frame clones and leaves some out. The table lists 2,500,000 or so clones, roughly 92% of them singletons. The germline V gene has CDR1 SGDLS and CDR2 YYNGEE. V was trimmed by 0 bases and J by 6 bases, leaving 9 bases between them. The CDR3 is made up of 14 amino acids. This chain connects TRBV9 to TRBJ2-2; no clear D. The sample comprised naive CD4+ T cells sorted from blood. The subset: CD45RA+ positively selected. This receptor was taken from a man aged 18 to 30 in good health. CDR3 DNA: TGTGCCAGCAGCGTAGATTCGAGTTCCGGGGAGCTGTTTTTT. This encodes CASSVDSSSGELFF.